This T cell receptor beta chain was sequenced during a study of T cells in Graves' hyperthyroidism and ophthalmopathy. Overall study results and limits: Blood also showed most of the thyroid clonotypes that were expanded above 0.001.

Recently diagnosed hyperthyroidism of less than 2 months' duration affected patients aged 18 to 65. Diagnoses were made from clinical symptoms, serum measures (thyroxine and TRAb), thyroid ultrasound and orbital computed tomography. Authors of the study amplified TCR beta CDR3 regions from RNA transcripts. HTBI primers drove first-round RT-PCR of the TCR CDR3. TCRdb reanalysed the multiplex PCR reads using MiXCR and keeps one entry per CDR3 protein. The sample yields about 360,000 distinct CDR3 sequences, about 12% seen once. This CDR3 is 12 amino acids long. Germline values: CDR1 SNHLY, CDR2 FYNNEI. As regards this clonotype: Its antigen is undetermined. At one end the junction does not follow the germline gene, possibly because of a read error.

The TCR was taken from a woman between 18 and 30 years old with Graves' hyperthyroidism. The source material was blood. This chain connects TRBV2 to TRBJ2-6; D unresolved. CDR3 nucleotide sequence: TGTGCCCGCAGTGCTGGGGCCAACGTCCTGACTTTC. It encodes CARSAGANVLTF.